Detailed here is one TCR beta chain. Germline V gene lookup returns CDR1 MDHEN and CDR2 SYDVKM. Trimming removed 2 bases at V and 0 bases at J, with 11 bases between. CDR3 length: 16 amino acids. Libraries were prepared by immunoSEQ multiplex PCR; TCRdb keeps only in-frame clonotypes and omits some of them. The table records about 150,000 clones, 75% to 90% of them present only once. The sample comes from a study of blood T cell repertoires in COVID-19. Material: peripheral blood. This sequence originates from a man younger than 35 with COVID-19, enrolled during active disease. The rearrangement links TRBV28 to TRBJ1-5, with a tentative D call TRBD1 (5 bases). The CDR3 loop reads CASSLLGQASNQPQHF. CDR3 DNA sequence: TGTGCCAGCAGTTTACTCGGACAAGCTAGCAATCAGCCCCAGCATTTT.